This T cell receptor (beta chain) was retrieved from a study of blood T cell repertoires in COVID-19 (dated by TCRdb to the early 2020s). Regarding the complete study: Samples covering the acute and convalescent phases of COVID-19 were provided by collaborators in the United States, Italy and Spain. The prospective study material was composed of cDNA or gDNA derived from T cells, B-cell-depleted T cells, or PBMCs. The dataset comprised deeply sampled blood TCRbeta repertoires from subjects exposed to, actively infected with, or recovered from COVID-19. The repertoires were made available in a free public database intended to serve as a resource for research on the immune response to SARS-CoV-2. Samples were obtained from the ongoing ImmuneRACE study (first 160 participants) and from over 1,000 subjects provided by 6 global collaborators. Sample metadata almost always included a de-identified subject ID, COVID-19 status, age in years and sex. Where HLA class I and class II types were available, the types were taken from metadata supplied by the sample provider, not from assay-based typing. What the study reported, not specific to this receptor: The quantity of clinical and demographic metadata differed by source and by participant and was supplied without curation.

The germline V gene (reference sequence) gives CDR1 as SGHNT and CDR2 as YYREEE. V loses 0 bases of germline sequence and J loses 1 base, and the interval between the two ends is 11 bases. From cysteine to phenylalanine, the CDR3 is 15 amino acids long. Only CDR3 DNA is held: 45 bases, read in frame from base 1. Collaborating institutions collected whole blood in K2EDTA tubes following their own protocols. For TCRbeta analysis, collaborators shipped samples as frozen whole blood, isolated PBMCs, or DNA extracted from either of those sample types. TCRbeta CDR3 regions were amplified from genomic DNA by means of the immunoSEQ Assay, a bias-controlled multiplex PCR. In the authors' own workflow: The number of nucleated cells in each sample was estimated by amplification of reference gene primers within the assay. Sequence reads were collapsed and filtered to measure the absolute abundance of every unique TCRbeta CDR3 rearrangement. For each sample, productive Simpson clonality was calculated by taking the square root of Simpson's diversity index across productive rearrangements. What TCRdb holds here is the immuneACCESS table cut down to in-frame rearrangements. Part of the clones is not present; checked against another copy, under half of the missing clones reflect an unresolved V gene, and the others are unexplained. That table furnishes V, J and clone size, whereas the DNA furnished D and trimming. The sample table shows 150,000 to 170,000 clones, and 78% are seen once. The ten largest clones add up to roughly 1.5% of the sample.

Concerning this clone itself: Its antigen remains undetermined. Base qualities are not recorded, but no much larger clone differs from it by a single base.

The clonotype originates from a man older than 75 with acute or convalescent COVID-19. Sequenced sample: peripheral blood. Here the chain combines TRBV5-4 and TRBJ2-7; the D gene assignment is ambiguous. The DNA sequence follows: TGTGCCAGCAGCTTGGCAGAGGCAAAGTCCTACGAGCAGTACTTC. This translates into CASSLAEAKSYEQYF.